One and the same sample provided the 6 T cell receptor beta chains below, sequenced in a study of blood T cells in healthy people across ages. The use of a sample-barcoded 5' primer and a J-beta primer mix characterized a second PCR of roughly 7 to 11 cycles. TCRdb analysed the 5' RACE reads with MiXCR anew, one entry per CDR3 protein. This table has roughly 1.5 million distinct CDR3 sequences, roughly 43% appearing once. The sequencing sample was made of blood. These TCRs come from a woman aged 18-30 years in good health.

CDR3 bases: TGTGCCAGCAGTCCCCAGGAAAGGGCCGGGGAGCTGTTTTTT. It yields the protein CASSPQERAGELFF. The gene calls are TRBV12-3 or TRBV12-4 and TRBJ2-2; D is undetermined. Deletions cut 5 bases from V and 6 bases from J, with 13 bases between. This CDR3 contains 14 residues.

The rearrangement uses TRBV6-1 and TRBJ1-2; 7 bases are a match to TRBD1. CDR1 is MNHNS, CDR2 SASEGT, per germline. After removal of 2 bases from V and 1 base from J, the junction contained 4 bases not matched to a gene. This CDR3 comprises 15 residues. DNA of the CDR3: TGTGCCAGCAGTGAATTGGACAGGATTAACTATGGCTACACCTTC. Residues: CASSELDRINYGYTF.

V usage is TRBV12-3 or TRBV12-4 and J usage is TRBJ1-1; D perhaps matches TRBD1 (5 bases). This CDR3 has 15 amino acids. V lost 5 bases to trimming and J lost 0 bases, with 13 bases between them. CDR3: CASSTRVRMNTEAFF. In DNA, the CDR3 is TGTGCCAGCAGTACCAGGGTGAGAATGAACACTGAAGCTTTCTTT.

The V call is TRBV3-1, the J call TRBJ2-1, with TRBD2 identical over 9 bases. Germline V gene lookup returns CDR1 LGHDT and CDR2 YNNKEL (reference sequence). V lost 11 bases and J lost 3; bases outside the gene matches: 5. This CDR3 is built from 13 residues. Here the CDR3 DNA reads TGTGCCGGCGGGAGGGCCTTCTACAATGAGCAGTTCTTC. Residues: CAGGRAFYNEQFF.

This clonotype turned up a few times. The chain is built from TRBV7-9 and TRBJ1-1; D perhaps matches TRBD1 (5 bases). With 5 bases removed from V and 0 bases from J, the gap between germline ends came to 22 bases. Germline V CDR1 and CDR2: SEHNR, FQNEAQ (reference sequence). The length of the CDR3 is 18 residues. CDR3 sequence reads: CASSPPGRDRILNTEAFF. The CDR3 DNA reads TGTGCCAGCAGCCCACCGGGTCGGGACCGCATTCTGAACACTGAAGCTTTCTTT.

The gene calls are TRBV4-3 and TRBJ2-1; D is perhaps TRBD2 (6 bases). V was pared by 3 bases and J by 4 bases, with 13 bases between. Per germline, CDR1 LGHNA and CDR2 YSLEER. The CDR3 consists of 15 residues. This CDR3 reads CASSHHRDLYNEQFF. CDR3 nucleotides: TGCGCCAGCAGCCATCACCGGGACTTGTACAATGAGCAGTTCTTC.